Listed below are T cell receptor beta chains from one sample, sequenced in a study of T cell responses to AZD1222 COVID-19 vaccine. Sequenced by immunoSEQ multiplex PCR; TCRdb stores in-frame clones only, minus some. In the table there are 150,000 to 170,000 clones, about 88% of which are singletons. The sequencing used peripheral blood, collected on day 0 of AZD1222 vaccination. The receptors originated from an adult in good health. CDR3s include the opening cysteine and the closing phenylalanine or tryptophan. Each record gives: clone size, J gene, D gene, V gene, CDR3 DNA, CDR3 protein. The D gene is left open where the match is weak. Size values are once, few and many counts, or a class for expanded clones, and some rows have none.

size: -
J: TRBJ1-1
D: -
V: TRBV5-4
DNA: TGTGCCAGCAGCCCGGGAGGGGCCGATATCACTGAAGCTTTCTTT
CDR3: CASSPGGADITEAFF

size: many
J: TRBJ2-7
D: -
V: TRBV2
DNA: TGTGCCAGCAGGCCCAGCTTCTTTAGGGCCTACGAGCAGTACTTC
CDR3: CASRPSFFRAYEQYF

size: -
J: TRBJ1-2
D: -
V: TRBV27
DNA: TGTGCCAGCAGTTTATCGCCATCAGCTAACTATGGCTACACCTTC
CDR3: CASSLSPSANYGYTF

size: -
J: TRBJ2-3
D: -
V: TRBV29-1
DNA: TGCAGCGTTCGACCTCCCGGGGATACGCAGTATTTT
CDR3: CSVRPPGDTQYF

size: -
J: TRBJ1-1
D: -
V: TRBV29-1
DNA: TGCAGCGTTTTCATCGGCAATCTGAACACTGAAGCTTTCTTT
CDR3: CSVFIGNLNTEAFF

size: once
J: TRBJ1-1
D: -
V: TRBV18
DNA: TGTGCCAGCTCACCAAATCCCAACACTGAAGCTTTCTTT
CDR3: CASSPNPNTEAFF

size: -
J: TRBJ2-2
D: TRBD1
V: TRBV18
DNA: TGTGCCAGCTCCCTCAGGGCAGGGGGCACCGGGGAGCTGTTTTTT
CDR3: CASSLRAGGTGELFF

size: -
J: TRBJ2-5
D: TRBD1
V: TRBV29-1
DNA: TGCAGCGCCGTAAGAGACAGGGAAGGGACCCAGTACTTC
CDR3: CSAVRDREGTQYF

size: -
J: TRBJ2-7
D: TRBD1
V: TRBV13
DNA: TGTGCCAGCAGCTTAGGAGGGGGCCTCACCTACGAGCAGTACTTC
CDR3: CASSLGGGLTYEQYF

size: -
J: TRBJ1-2
D: -
V: TRBV28
DNA: TGTGCCAGCAGTCCCTCACGATTTGTGCGGTATTCGGACTATGGCTACACCTTC
CDR3: CASSPSRFVRYSDYGYTF

size: -
J: TRBJ1-1
D: TRBD1
V: TRBV9
DNA: TGTGCCAGCAGCGGGGAGGGGGCCGCTGAAGCTTTCTTT
CDR3: CASSGEGAAEAFF

size: once
J: TRBJ2-2
D: -
V: TRBV7-8
DNA: TGTGCCAGCAGCTTAGTGTCAGGGGTTATCACCGGGGAGCTGTTTTTT
CDR3: CASSLVSGVITGELFF

size: -
J: TRBJ2-7
D: TRBD1
V: TRBV6-5
DNA: TGTGCCAGCACCATCCTGACAGGGGGGTTAAGCGAGCAGTACTTC
CDR3: CASTILTGGLSEQYF

size: -
J: TRBJ1-2
D: -
V: TRBV19
DNA: TGTGCCAGTAGTGAGGGTGTTCGATATGGCTACACCTTC
CDR3: CASSEGVRYGYTF

size: -
J: TRBJ1-1
D: -
V: TRBV7-2
DNA: TGTGCCAGCAGCTGGGGGCAGAACACTGAAGCTTTCTTT
CDR3: CASSWGQNTEAFF

size: -
J: TRBJ2-7
D: TRBD2
V: TRBV5-1
DNA: TGCGCCAGCAGCTTGGGGACTAGCGGCCCCTACGAGCAGTACTTC
CDR3: CASSLGTSGPYEQYF

size: -
J: TRBJ2-2
D: -
V: TRBV7-6
DNA: TGTGCCAGCAGCTCCGCCCCGGGACAAACCGGGGAGCTGTTTTTT
CDR3: CASSSAPGQTGELFF

size: -
J: TRBJ1-1
D: TRBD1
V: TRBV10-3
DNA: TGTGCCATCAGAGCAGCCCCTGGACAGGGGGCCGGTGAAGCTTTCTTT
CDR3: CAIRAAPGQGAGEAFF

size: -
J: TRBJ2-7
D: -
V: TRBV29-1
DNA: TGCAGCGTTGAAACCCGCGGGGAGTCGGGGGAGCAGTACTTC
CDR3: CSVETRGESGEQYF

size: few
J: TRBJ2-7
D: TRBD1
V: TRBV7-9
DNA: TGTGCCAGCACCGACCCAGGACAGGGAACGCAGTACTTC
CDR3: CASTDPGQGTQYF

size: -
J: TRBJ1-4
D: TRBD1
V: TRBV3-1/TRBV3-2
DNA: TGTGCCAGCAAGGGGGGACAGGGTGAAAAACTGTTTTTT
CDR3: CASKGGQGEKLFF

size: once
J: TRBJ1-1
D: -
V: TRBV7-2
DNA: TGTGCCAGCAGCGGCGAGGGGCGATACACTGAAGCTTTCTTT
CDR3: CASSGEGRYTEAFF

size: -
J: TRBJ1-1
D: -
V: TRBV27
DNA: TGTGCCAGCAGTTTTTCCAGTTTGAACACTGAAGCTTTCTTT
CDR3: CASSFSSLNTEAFF

size: -
J: TRBJ2-2
D: TRBD2
V: TRBV5-1
DNA: TGCGCCAGCAGCCTCCGAGCGACTAGCGGGGGAACTTACACCGGGGAGCTGTTTTTT
CDR3: CASSLRATSGGTYTGELFF

size: -
J: TRBJ2-1
D: -
V: TRBV6-5
DNA: TGTGCCAGCAGCTCACTCGGGAGCAATGAGCAGTTCTTC
CDR3: CASSSLGSNEQFF

size: once
J: TRBJ1-1
D: -
V: TRBV4-3
DNA: TGCGCCAGCAGCCAACAGGGTGACACTGAAGCTTTCTTT
CDR3: CASSQQGDTEAFF

size: once
J: TRBJ1-4
D: -
V: TRBV6-5
DNA: TGTGCCTCTACACTACAGGGAGGGGAAAAACTGTTTTTT
CDR3: CASTLQGGEKLFF

size: -
J: TRBJ2-3
D: TRBD2
V: TRBV3-1/TRBV3-2
DNA: TGTGCCAGCAGCCACCCCGTTAGCGGGGGGGACACAGATACGCAGTATTTT
CDR3: CASSHPVSGGDTDTQYF

size: -
J: TRBJ2-7
D: -
V: TRBV2
DNA: TGTGCCAGCAGTGAAGGGGTCGAGCAGTACTTC
CDR3: CASSEGVEQYF

size: -
J: TRBJ2-2
D: TRBD1
V: TRBV5-1
DNA: TGCGCCAGCAGCCGGGACAGGGGGCAGACCGGGGAGCTGTTTTTT
CDR3: CASSRDRGQTGELFF

size: -
J: TRBJ2-5
D: -
V: TRBV5-1
DNA: TGCGCCAGCACCCGGGAGGCAGGGGAGGCAGAGACCCAGTACTTC
CDR3: CASTREAGEAETQYF

size: -
J: TRBJ1-1
D: -
V: TRBV7-2
DNA: TGTGCCAGCAGCTTAAATCAGGGGATGGAAGCTTTCTTT
CDR3: CASSLNQGMEAFF

size: once
J: TRBJ1-1
D: -
V: TRBV2
DNA: TGTGCCAGCATGAGGCAGGGGCTACTTGGGAACACTGAAGCTTTCTTT
CDR3: CASMRQGLLGNTEAFF

size: -
J: TRBJ1-2
D: -
V: TRBV7-8
DNA: TGTGCCAGCAGCCTGAGGATTCCCGGGGGCGTAGGCTACACCTTC
CDR3: CASSLRIPGGVGYTF

size: -
J: TRBJ1-5
D: -
V: TRBV5-8
DNA: TGTGCCAGCAGCAAGGAAGGGAAAGAACAGCCCCAGCATTTT
CDR3: CASSKEGKEQPQHF

size: -
J: TRBJ1-2
D: -
V: TRBV28
DNA: TGTGCCAGCACTCCCCCCCAGGGCCCTCGGGGCTACACCTTC
CDR3: CASTPPQGPRGYTF

size: -
J: TRBJ1-1
D: TRBD1
V: TRBV19
DNA: TGTGCCAGTAGTATTGGGACAGGGGTCTCCTTGGACACTGAAGCTTTCTTT
CDR3: CASSIGTGVSLDTEAFF

size: -
J: TRBJ1-6
D: TRBD1
V: TRBV6-1
DNA: TGTGCCAGCAGTGAACCCCTACAGGGGGCGGGTTCACCCCTCCACTTT
CDR3: CASSEPLQGAGSPLHF

size: -
J: TRBJ1-5
D: -
V: TRBV5-6
DNA: TGTGCCAGCAGCTTGGGCCAGGGAGGTCAGCCCCAGCATTTT
CDR3: CASSLGQGGQPQHF

size: -
J: TRBJ1-2
D: TRBD1
V: TRBV11-2
DNA: TGTGCCAGCAGCACGAGGACAGGTCATGGCTACACCTTC
CDR3: CASSTRTGHGYTF

size: once
J: TRBJ1-1
D: TRBD1
V: TRBV6-5
DNA: TGTGCCACGTCAGGGGGTCTAACTGAAGCTTTCTTT
CDR3: CATSGGLTEAFF

size: -
J: TRBJ2-1
D: TRBD2
V: TRBV9
DNA: TGTGCCAGCAGCGTAGCAGGCGGGGGGGCCTACAATGAGCAGTTCTTC
CDR3: CASSVAGGGAYNEQFF

size: -
J: TRBJ1-3
D: -
V: TRBV19
DNA: TGTGCCAGTAGTATTTTCCCAAGTACGGGAAACACCATATATTTT
CDR3: CASSIFPSTGNTIYF

size: -
J: TRBJ1-2
D: TRBD1
V: TRBV18
DNA: TGTGCCAGCTCACTTGGGACAGGTGGCTACACCTTC
CDR3: CASSLGTGGYTF

size: -
J: TRBJ2-3
D: TRBD1
V: TRBV6-5
DNA: TGTGCCAGCAGGAAAACAGGGGTCACCACAGATACGCAGTATTTT
CDR3: CASRKTGVTTDTQYF

size: -
J: TRBJ2-3
D: -
V: TRBV24-1
DNA: TGTGCCACCAGTGACCGGGGGATGGCGGCAGATACGCAGTATTTT
CDR3: CATSDRGMAADTQYF